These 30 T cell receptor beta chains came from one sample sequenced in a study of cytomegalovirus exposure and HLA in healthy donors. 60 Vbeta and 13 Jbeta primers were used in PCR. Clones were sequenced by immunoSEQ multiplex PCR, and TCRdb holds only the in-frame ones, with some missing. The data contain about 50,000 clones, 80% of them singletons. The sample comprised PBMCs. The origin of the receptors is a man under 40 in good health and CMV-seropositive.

CDR3 sequence (DNA): TGTGCCAGCAGTTCGGACAGCGGACGTGAAGCTTTCTTT. Translating it yields CASSSDSGREAFF. This sequence joins TRBV6-6 and TRBJ1-1, with a tentative D call TRBD1 (6 bases). The CDR3 covers 13 residues. The germline V gene encodes CDR1 MNHNY and CDR2 SVGAGI (reference sequence). The germline V and J ends were trimmed by 4 bases and 7 bases, with 13 bases remaining between them.

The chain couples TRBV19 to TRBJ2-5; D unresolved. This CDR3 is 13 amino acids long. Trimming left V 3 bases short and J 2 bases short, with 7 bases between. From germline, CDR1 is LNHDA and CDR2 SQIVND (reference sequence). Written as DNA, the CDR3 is TGTGCCAGTAGTATGGGCAGACAAGAGACCCAGTACTTC. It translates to CASSMGRQETQYF.

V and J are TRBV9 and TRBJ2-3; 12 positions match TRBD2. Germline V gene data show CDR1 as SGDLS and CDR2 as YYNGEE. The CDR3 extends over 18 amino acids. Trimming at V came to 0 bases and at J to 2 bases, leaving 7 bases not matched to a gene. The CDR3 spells CASSVGGLAGYNTDTQYF. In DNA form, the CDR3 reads TGTGCCAGCAGCGTAGGAGGACTAGCGGGGTACAACACAGATACGCAGTATTTT.

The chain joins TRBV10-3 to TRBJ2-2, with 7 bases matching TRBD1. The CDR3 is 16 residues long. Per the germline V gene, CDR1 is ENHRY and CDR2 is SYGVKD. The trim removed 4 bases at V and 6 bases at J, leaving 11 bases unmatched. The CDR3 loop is CAISGGGPTRAGELFF. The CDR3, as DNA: TGTGCCATCAGTGGAGGGGGCCCGACGCGGGCCGGGGAGCTGTTTTTT.

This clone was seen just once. CDR3 loop: CASSPGTAQETQYF. CDR3 nucleotides: TGTGCCAGCAGTCCCGGGACAGCTCAAGAGACCCAGTACTTC. The chain combines TRBV7-9 with TRBJ2-5; 7 nucleotides align to TRBD1. Germline CDR1 SEHNR, CDR2 FQNEAQ (reference sequence). The CDR3 totals 14 residues. J lost 2 bases, V lost 6 bases, and 6 bases had no gene match. The full variable domain, rest sourced from reference TRBV7-9 and TRBJ2-5, is DTGVSQNPRHKITKRGQNVTFRCDPISEHNRLYWYRQTLGQGPEFLTYFQNEAQLEKSRLLSDRFSAERPKGSFSTLEIQRTEQGDSAMYLCASSPGTAQETQYFGPGTRLLVL.

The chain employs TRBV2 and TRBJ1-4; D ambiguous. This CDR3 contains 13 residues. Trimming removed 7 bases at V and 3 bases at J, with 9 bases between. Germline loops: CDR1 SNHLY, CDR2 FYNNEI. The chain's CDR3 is CASTFISNEKLFF. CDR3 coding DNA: TGTGCCAGCACCTTTATATCTAATGAAAAACTGTTTTTT.

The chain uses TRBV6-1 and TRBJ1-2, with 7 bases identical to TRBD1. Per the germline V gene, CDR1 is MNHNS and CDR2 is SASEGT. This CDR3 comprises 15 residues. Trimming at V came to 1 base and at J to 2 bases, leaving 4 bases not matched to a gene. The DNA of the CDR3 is TGTGCCAGCAGTGAAGAGGCAGGGGGAAACTATGGCTACACCTTC. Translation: CASSEEAGGNYGYTF.

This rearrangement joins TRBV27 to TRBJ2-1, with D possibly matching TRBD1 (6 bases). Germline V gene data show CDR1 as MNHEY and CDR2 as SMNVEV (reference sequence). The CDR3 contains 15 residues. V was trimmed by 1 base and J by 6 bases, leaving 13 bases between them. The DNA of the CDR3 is TGTGCCAGCAGTTTATATCTGCAGGGGCGCAATGAGCAGTTCTTC. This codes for CASSLYLQGRNEQFF.

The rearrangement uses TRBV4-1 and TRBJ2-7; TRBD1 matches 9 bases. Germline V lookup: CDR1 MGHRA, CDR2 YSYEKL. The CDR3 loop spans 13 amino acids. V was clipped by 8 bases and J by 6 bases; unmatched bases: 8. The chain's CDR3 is CASPPDRGGEQYF. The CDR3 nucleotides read TGCGCCAGCCCGCCGGACAGGGGTGGCGAGCAGTACTTC.

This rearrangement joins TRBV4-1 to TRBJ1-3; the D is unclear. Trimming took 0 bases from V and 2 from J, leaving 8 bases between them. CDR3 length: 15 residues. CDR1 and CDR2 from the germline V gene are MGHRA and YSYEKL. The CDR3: CASSQEGTAGNTIYF. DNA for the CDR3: TGCGCCAGCAGCCAAGAAGGCACAGCTGGAAACACCATATATTTT.

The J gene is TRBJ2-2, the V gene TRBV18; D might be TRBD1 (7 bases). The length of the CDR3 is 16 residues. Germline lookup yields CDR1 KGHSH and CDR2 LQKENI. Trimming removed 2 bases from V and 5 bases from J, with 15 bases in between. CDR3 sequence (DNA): TGTGCCAGCTCACCAACGACAGGGCGGGAAACCGGGGAGCTGTTTTTT. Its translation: CASSPTTGRETGELFF.

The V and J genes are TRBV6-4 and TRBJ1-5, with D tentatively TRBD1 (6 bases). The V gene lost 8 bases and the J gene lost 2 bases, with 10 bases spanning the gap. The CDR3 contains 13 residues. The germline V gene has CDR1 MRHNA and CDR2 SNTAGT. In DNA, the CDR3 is TGTGCCAGCCATCGACAGGGCAATCAGCCCCAGCATTTT. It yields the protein CASHRQGNQPQHF.

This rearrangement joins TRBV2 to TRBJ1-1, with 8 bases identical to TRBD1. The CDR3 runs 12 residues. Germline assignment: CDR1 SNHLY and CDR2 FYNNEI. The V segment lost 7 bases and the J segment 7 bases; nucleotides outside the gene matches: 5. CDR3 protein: CASKDREGEAFF. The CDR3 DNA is TGTGCCAGCAAGGACAGGGAAGGTGAAGCTTTCTTT.

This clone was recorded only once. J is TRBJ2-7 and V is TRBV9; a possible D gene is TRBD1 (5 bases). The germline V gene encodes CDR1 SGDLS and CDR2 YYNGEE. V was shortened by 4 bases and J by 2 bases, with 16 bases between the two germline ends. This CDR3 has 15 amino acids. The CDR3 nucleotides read TGTGCCAGCAGCCCTCGTACAGGCCTAGCCTACGAGCAGTACTTC. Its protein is CASSPRTGLAYEQYF.

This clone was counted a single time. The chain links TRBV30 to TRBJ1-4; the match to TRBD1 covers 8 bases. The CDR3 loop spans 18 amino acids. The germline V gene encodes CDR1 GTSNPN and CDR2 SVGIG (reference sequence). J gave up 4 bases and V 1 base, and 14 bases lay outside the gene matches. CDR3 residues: CAWSGISRDRLINEKLFF. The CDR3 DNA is TGTGCCTGGAGTGGCATTAGCCGGGACAGGCTCATTAATGAAAAACTGTTTTTT.

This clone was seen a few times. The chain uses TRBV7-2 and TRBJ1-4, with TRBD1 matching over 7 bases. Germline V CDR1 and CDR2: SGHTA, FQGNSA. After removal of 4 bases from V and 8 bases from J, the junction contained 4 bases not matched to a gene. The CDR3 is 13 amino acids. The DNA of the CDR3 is TGTGCCAGCAGCTCAGGGGGTGGCGAAAAACTGTTTTTT. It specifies CASSSGGGEKLFF.

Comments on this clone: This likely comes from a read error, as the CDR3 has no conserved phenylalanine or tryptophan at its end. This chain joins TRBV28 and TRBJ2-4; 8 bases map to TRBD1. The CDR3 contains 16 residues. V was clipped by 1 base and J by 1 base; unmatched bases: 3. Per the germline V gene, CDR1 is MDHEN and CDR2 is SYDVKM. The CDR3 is CASSLYGQGAKNIQYV. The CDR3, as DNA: TGTGCCAGCAGTTTATATGGACAGGGCGCCAAAAACATTCAGTACGTC.

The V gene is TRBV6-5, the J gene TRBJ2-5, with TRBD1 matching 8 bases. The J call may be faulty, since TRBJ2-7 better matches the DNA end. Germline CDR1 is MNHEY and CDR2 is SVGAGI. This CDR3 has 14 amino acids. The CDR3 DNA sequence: TGTGCCAGCAGTCTCCGGACAGGGAGGTACGAGCAGTACTTC. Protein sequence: CASSLRTGRYEQYF.

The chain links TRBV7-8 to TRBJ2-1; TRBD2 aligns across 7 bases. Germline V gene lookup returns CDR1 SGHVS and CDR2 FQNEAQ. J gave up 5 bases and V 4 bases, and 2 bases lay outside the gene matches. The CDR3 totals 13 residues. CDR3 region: CASSWDYDNEQFF. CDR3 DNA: TGTGCCAGCAGCTGGGACTACGACAATGAGCAGTTCTTC.

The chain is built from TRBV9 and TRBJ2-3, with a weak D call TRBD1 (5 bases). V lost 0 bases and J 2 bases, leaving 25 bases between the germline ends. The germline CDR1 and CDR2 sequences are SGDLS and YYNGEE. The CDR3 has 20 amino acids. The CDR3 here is CASSVARNGRFRGSTDTQYF. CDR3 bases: TGTGCCAGCAGCGTAGCACGAAATGGGCGCTTTAGGGGATCCACAGATACGCAGTATTTT.

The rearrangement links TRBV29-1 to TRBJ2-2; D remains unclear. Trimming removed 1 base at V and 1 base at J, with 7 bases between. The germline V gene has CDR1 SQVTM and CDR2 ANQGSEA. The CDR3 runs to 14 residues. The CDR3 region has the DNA TGCAGCGTTGAAGGACTTCAGAACACCGGGGAGCTGTTTTTT. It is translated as CSVEGLQNTGELFF.

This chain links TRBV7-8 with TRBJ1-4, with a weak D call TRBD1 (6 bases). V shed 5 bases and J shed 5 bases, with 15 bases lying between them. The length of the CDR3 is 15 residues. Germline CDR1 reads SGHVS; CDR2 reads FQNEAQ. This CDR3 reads CASSPGGGANEKLFF. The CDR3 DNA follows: TGTGCCAGCAGCCCCGGGGGGGGCGCGAATGAAAAACTGTTTTTT.

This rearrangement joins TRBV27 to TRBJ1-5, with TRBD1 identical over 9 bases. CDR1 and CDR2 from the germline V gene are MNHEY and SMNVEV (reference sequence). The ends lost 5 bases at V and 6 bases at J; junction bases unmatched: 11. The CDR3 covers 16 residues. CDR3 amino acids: CASSAKTGGAGQPQHF. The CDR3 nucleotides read TGTGCCAGCAGTGCGAAAACAGGGGGCGCAGGTCAGCCCCAGCATTTT.

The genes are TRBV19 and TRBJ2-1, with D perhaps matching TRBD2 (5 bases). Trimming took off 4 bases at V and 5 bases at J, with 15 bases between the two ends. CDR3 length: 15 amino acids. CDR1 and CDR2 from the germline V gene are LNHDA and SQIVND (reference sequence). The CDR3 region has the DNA TGTGCCAGTAGTAAAAACCCCGAGGGCCACAATGAGCAGTTCTTC. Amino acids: CASSKNPEGHNEQFF.

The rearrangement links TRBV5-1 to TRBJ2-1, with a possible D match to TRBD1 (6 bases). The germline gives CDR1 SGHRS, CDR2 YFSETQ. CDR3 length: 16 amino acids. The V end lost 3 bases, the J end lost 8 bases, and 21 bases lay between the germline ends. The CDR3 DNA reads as TGCGCCAGCAGCTCCTTTCGGGGCAGGGGAGCGCATGAGCAGTTCTTC. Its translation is CASSSFRGRGAHEQFF.

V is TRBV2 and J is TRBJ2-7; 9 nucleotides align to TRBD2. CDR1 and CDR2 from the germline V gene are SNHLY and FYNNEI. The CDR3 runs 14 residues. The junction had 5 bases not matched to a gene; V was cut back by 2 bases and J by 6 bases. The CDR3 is CASSEKLAGVEQYF. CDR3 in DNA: TGTGCCAGCAGTGAAAAGTTAGCGGGGGTCGAGCAGTACTTC.

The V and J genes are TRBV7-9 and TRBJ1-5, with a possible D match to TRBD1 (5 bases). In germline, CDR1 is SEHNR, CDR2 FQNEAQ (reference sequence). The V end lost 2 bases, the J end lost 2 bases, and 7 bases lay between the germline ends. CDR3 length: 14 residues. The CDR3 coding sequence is TGTGCCAGCAGCTTAAGCAGGGGCAATCAGCCCCAGCATTTT. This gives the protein CASSLSRGNQPQHF. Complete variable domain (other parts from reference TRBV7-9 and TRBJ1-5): DTGVSQNPRHKITKRGQNVTFRCDPISEHNRLYWYRQTLGQGPEFLTYFQNEAQLEKSRLLSDRFSAERPKGSFSTLEIQRTEQGDSAMYLCASSLSRGNQPQHFGDGTRLSIL.

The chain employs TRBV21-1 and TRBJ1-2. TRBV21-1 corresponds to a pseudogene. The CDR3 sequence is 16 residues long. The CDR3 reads CASSRPQRADNYGYTF. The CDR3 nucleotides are TGTGCCAGCAGCCGCCCTCAGCGCGCAGATAACTATGGCTACACCTTC.

CDR3 in amino acids: CASSERGRASDPQPQHF. In DNA, the CDR3 is TGTGCCAGCAGCGAAAGGGGCCGGGCGAGCGACCCTCAGCCCCAGCATTTT. This chain uses TRBV13 with TRBJ1-5, with a possible D match to TRBD1 (5 bases). Germline V gives CDR1 PRHDT, CDR2 FYEKMQ (reference sequence). V lost 5 bases to trimming and J lost 6 bases, with 23 bases between them. The CDR3 runs to 17 residues.

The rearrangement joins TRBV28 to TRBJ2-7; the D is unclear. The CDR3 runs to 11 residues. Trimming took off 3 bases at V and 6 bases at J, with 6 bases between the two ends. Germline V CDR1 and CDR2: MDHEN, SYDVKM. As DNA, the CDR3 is TGTGCCAGCAGTTTTAGTTCCGAGCAGTACTTC. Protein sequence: CASSFSSEQYF. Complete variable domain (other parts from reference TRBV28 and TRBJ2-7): DVKVTQSSRYLVKRTGEKVFLECVQDMDHENMFWYRQDPGLGLRLIYFSYDVKMKEKGDIPEGYSVSREKKERFSLILESASTNQTSMYLCASSFSSEQYFGPGTRLTVT.